Below, one TCR beta chain is given with its context. Its antigen is unidentified. The PCR used 52 TRBV and 13 TRBJ primers. Profiling relied on immunoSEQ multiplex PCR, and the TCRdb table lists in-frame clones only, not all of them. The sample has roughly 32,000 clones, approximately 89% seen once. This sample was taken from a study of regulatory T cells. At testing, patients were 2 to 39 years old, with reduced naive and increased memory T-cell proportions. Regulatory (CD25-high CD127-low) and conventional (CD25-low CD127-high) CD4+ T cells were sorted separately. The CDR3 contains 16 residues. V trimming: 4 bases; J trimming: 3 bases; junction bases outside the gene matches: 11. The V gene's germline CDR1 is LNHDA and CDR2 SQIVND (reference sequence). Study-wide findings and caveats: In CD3G-deficient patients, conventional CD4+ T cells were enriched for hydrophobic CDR3 residues at positions 6 and 7.

The sequenced material came from conventional CD4+ T cells sorted from blood. The genes are TRBV19 and TRBJ1-2, with 7 bases lining up with TRBD1. The sequence was collected from a person under 35 with CD3G deficiency. The CDR3 reads CASSTGQAVGDYGYTF. The CDR3 bases are TGTGCCAGTAGTACCGGACAGGCGGTCGGGGACTATGGCTACACCTTC.